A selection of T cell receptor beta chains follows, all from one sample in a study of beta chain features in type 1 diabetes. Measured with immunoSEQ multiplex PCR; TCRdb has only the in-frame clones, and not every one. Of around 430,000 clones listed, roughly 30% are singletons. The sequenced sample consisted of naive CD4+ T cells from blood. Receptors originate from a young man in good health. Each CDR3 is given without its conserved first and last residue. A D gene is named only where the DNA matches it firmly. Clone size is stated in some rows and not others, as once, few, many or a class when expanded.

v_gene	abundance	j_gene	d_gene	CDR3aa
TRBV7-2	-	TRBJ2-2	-	ASSPGGGMSTGELF
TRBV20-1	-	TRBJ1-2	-	SAQGFRGYT
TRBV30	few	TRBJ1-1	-	AWNPQGNTEAF
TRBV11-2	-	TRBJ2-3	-	ASSLVGSSTDTQY
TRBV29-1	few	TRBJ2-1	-	SVVGGFSYNEQF
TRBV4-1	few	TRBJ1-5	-	ASSHGLGNQPQH
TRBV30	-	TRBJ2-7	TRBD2	AWTSGPYEQY
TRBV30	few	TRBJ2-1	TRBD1	AWNPGPQGRF
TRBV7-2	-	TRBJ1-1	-	ASSSDGRGTEAF
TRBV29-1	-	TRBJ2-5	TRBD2	SVYGTSGQETQY
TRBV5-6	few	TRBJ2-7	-	ASSLAGWYEQY
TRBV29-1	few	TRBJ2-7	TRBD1	SVETQDRCTYEQY
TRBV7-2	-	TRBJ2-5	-	ASSLLPGRWETQY
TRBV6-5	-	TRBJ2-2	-	ASRRVMNTGELF
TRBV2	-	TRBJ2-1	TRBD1	ASRLPTGNHNEQF
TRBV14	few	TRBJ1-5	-	ASSQLGSNQPQH
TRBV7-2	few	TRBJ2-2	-	ASSQQGSFTGELF
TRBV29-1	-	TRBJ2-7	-	SVARDTGYYEQY
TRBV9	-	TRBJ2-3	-	ASSVAGASTDTQY
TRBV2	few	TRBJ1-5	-	AIKGQGNQPQH
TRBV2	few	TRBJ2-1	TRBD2	ASSVSAGGGYNEQF
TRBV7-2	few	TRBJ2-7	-	ASSTGPAAGYEQY
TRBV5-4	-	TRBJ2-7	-	ASSLDPASGYEQY
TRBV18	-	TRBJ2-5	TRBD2	ASSPFSGMRETQY
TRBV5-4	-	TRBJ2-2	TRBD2	ASSQKAGEGTGELF
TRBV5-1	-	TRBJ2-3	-	ASSSYRDATDTQY
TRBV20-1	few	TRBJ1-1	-	SASTTEAF
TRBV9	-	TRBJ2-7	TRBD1	ASSDGTGGGLEQY
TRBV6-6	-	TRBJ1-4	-	ASSYVAGEKLF
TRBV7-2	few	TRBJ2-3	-	ASSLEGPDTQY
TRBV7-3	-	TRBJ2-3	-	ASSAAYTDTQY
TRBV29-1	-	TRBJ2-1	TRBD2	SVAGTSTIEF
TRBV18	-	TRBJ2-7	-	ASSRDTNYEQY